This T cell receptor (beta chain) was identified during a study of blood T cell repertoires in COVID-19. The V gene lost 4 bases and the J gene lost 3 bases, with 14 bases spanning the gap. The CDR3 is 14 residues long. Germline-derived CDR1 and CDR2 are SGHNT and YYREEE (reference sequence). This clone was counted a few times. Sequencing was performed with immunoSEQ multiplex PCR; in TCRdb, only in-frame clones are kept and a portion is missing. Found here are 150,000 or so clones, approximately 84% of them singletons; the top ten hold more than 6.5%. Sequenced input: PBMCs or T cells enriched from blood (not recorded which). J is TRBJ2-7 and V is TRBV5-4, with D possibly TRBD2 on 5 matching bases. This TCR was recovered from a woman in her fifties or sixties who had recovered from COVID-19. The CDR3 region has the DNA TGTGCCAGCAGCATTGGACCGGAGGTCTACGAGCAGTACTTC. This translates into CASSIGPEVYEQYF.